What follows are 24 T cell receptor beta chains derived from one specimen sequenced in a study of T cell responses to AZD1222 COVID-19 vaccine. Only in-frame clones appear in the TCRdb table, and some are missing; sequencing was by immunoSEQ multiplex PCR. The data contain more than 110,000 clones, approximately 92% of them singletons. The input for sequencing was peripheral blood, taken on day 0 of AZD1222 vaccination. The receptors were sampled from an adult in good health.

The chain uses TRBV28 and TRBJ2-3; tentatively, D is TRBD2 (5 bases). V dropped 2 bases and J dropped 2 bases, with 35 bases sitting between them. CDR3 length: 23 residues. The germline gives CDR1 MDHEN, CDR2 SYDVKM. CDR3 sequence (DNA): TGTGCCAGCAGTTTAAGGCCCCCTTACATTTCGGGGTTTAAGAAGCTCCTCACAGATACGCAGTATTTT. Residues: CASSLRPPYISGFKKLLTDTQYF.

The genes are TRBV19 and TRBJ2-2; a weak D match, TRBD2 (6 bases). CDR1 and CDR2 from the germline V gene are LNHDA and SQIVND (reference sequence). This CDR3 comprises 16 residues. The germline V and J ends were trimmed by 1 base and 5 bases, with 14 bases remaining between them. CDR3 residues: CASSIGRRSGTGELFF. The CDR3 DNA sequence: TGTGCCAGTAGTATAGGACGGCGTAGCGGAACCGGGGAGCTGTTTTTT.

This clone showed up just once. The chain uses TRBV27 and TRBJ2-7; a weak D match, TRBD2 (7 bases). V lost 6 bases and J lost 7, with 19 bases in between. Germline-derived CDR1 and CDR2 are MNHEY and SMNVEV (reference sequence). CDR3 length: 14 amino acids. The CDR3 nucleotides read TGTGCCAGCAGCCAAGGGGGGGGACTTGGAGAGCAGTACTTC. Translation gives CASSQGGGLGEQYF.

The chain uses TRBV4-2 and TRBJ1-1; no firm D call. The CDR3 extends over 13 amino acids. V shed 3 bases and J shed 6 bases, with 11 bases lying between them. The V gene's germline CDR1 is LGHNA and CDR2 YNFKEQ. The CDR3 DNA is TGTGCCAGCAGCCATATTATAGTCGCTGAAGCTTTCTTT. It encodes CASSHIIVAEAFF.

The CDR3 here is CASSEQGAGETQYF. The CDR3 bases are TGTGCCAGCAGTGAACAGGGGGCTGGGGAGACCCAGTACTTC. The chain employs TRBV2 and TRBJ2-5; 8 positions match TRBD1. V was pared by 2 bases and J by 5 bases, with 4 bases of the junction left unmatched. This CDR3 has 14 amino acids. Per the germline V gene, CDR1 is SNHLY and CDR2 is FYNNEI.

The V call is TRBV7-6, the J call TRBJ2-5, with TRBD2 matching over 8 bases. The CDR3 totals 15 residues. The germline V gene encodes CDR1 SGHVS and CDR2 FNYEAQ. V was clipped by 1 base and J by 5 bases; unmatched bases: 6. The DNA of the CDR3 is TGTGCCAGCAGCTTAGTTGGCGGGGGGCGGGAGACCCAGTACTTC. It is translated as CASSLVGGGRETQYF. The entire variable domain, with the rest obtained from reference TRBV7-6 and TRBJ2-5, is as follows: GAGVSQSPRYKVTKRGQDVALRCDPISGHVSLYWYRQALGQGPEFLTYFNYEAQQDKSGLPNDRFSAERPEGSISTLTIQRTEQRDSAMYRCASSLVGGGRETQYFGPGTRLLVL.

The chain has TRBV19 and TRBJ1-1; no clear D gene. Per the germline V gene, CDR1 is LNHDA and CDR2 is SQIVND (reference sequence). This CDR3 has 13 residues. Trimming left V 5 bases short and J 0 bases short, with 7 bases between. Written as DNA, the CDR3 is TGTGCCAGTAGTTCGGTCCTGAACACTGAAGCTTTCTTT. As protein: CASSSVLNTEAFF.

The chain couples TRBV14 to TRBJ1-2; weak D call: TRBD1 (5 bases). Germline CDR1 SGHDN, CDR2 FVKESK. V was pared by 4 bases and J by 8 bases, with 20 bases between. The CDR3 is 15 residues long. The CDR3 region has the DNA TGTGCCAGCAGCCCCACCGGAGGGGTTCCTTGGGGCTACACCTTC. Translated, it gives CASSPTGGVPWGYTF.

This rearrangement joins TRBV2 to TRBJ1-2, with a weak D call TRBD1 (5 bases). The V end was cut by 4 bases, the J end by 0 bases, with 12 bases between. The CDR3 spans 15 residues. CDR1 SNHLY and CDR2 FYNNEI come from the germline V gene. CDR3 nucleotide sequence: TGTGCCAGCAGTGGGGTCCCAGGGCCTAACTATGGCTACACCTTC. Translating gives CASSGVPGPNYGYTF. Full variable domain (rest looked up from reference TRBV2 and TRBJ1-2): EPEVTQTPSHQVTQMGQEVILRCVPISNHLYFYWYRQILGQKVEFLVSFYNNEISEKSEIFDDQFSVERPDGSNFTLKIRSTKLEDSAMYFCASSGVPGPNYGYTFGSGTRLTVV.

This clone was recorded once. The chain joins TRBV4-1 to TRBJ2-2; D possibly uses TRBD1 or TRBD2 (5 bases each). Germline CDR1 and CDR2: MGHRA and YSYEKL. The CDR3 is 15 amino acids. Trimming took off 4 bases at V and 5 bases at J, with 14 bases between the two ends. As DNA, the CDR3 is TGCGCCAGCAGCCTCCCCGGGACGGGGACCGGGGAGCTGTTTTTT. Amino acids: CASSLPGTGTGELFF.

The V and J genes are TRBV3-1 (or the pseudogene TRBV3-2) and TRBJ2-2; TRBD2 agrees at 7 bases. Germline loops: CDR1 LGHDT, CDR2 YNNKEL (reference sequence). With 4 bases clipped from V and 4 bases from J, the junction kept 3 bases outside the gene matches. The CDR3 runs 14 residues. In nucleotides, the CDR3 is TGTGCCAGCAGCCCCGGGACTACCACCGGGGAGCTGTTTTTT. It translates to CASSPGTTTGELFF.

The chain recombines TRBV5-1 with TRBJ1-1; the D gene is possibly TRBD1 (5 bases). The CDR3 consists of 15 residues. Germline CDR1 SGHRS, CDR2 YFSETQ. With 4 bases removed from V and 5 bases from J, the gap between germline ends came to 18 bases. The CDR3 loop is CASSLLQATRTEAFF. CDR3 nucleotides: TGCGCCAGCAGCCTCTTACAGGCGACGAGGACTGAAGCTTTCTTT. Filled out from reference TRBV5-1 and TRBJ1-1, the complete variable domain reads KAGVTQTPRYLIKTRGQQVTLSCSPISGHRSVSWYQQTPGQGLQFLFEYFSETQRNKGNFPGRFSGRQFSNSRSEMNVSTLELGDSALYLCASSLLQATRTEAFFGQGTRLTVV.

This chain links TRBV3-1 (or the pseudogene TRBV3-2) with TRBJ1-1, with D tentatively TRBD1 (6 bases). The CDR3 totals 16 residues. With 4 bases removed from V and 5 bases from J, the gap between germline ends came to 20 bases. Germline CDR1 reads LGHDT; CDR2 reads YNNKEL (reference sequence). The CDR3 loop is CASSPEYRVVVTEAFF. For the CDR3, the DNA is TGTGCCAGCAGCCCAGAGTACAGGGTCGTTGTAACTGAAGCTTTCTTT.

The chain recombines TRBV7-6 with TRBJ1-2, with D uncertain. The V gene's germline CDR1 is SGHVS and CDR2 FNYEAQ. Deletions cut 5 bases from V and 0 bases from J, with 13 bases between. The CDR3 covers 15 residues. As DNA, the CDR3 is TGTGCCAGCAGCCTGTATAGGGAAGCTAACTATGGCTACACCTTC. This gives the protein CASSLYREANYGYTF.

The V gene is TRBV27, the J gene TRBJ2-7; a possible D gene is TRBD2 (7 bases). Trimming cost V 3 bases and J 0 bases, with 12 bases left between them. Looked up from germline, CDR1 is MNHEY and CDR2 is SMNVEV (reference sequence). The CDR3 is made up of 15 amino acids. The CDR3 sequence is CASSLEGGSSYEQYF. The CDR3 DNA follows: TGTGCCAGCAGTTTGGAGGGGGGGAGCTCCTACGAGCAGTACTTC.

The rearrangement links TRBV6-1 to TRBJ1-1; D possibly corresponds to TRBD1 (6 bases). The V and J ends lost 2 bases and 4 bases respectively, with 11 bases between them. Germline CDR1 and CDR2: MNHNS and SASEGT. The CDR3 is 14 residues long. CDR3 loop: CASSEYRVATEAFF. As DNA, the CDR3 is TGTGCCAGCAGTGAATACAGGGTTGCCACTGAAGCTTTCTTT.

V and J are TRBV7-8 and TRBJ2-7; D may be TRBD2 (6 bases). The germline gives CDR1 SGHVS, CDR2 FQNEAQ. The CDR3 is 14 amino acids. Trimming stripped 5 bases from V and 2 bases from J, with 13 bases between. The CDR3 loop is CASSRGLGTYEQYF. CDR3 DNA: TGTGCCAGCAGCCGGGGACTCGGAACCTACGAGCAGTACTTC. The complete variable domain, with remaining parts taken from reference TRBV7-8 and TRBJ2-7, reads GAGVSQSPRYKVAKRGQDVALRCDPISGHVSLFWYQQALGQGPEFLTYFQNEAQLDKSGLPSDRFFAERPEGSVSTLKIQRTQQEDSAVYLCASSRGLGTYEQYFGPGTRLTVT.

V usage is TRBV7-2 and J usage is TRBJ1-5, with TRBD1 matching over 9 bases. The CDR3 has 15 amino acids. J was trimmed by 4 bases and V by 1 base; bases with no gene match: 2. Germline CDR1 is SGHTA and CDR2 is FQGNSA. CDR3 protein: CASSLETGGNQPQHF. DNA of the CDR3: TGTGCCAGCAGCTTAGAGACAGGGGGGAATCAGCCCCAGCATTTT.

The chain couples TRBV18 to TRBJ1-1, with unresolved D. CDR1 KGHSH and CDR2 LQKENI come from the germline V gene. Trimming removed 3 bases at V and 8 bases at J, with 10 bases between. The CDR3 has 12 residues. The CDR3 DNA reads TGTGCCAGCTCACCGAGGGAGCCCGAAGCTTTCTTT. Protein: CASSPREPEAFF.

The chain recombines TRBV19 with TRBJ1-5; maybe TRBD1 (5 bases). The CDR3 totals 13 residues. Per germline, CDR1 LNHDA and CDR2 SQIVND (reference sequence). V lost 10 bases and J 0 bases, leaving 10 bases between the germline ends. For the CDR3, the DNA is TGTGCCACTAACAGGAATAGCAATCAGCCCCAGCATTTT. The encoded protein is CATNRNSNQPQHF.

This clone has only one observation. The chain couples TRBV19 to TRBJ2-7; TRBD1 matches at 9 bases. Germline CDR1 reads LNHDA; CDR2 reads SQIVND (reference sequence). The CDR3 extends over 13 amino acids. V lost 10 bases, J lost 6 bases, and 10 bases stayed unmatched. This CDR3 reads CATSDRQGGEQYF. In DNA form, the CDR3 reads TGTGCCACTTCAGACCGACAGGGGGGCGAGCAGTACTTC.

CDR3 in DNA: TGTGCCAGCAGTCGACAGGGTGGCTCCTACAATGAGCAGTTCTTC. Encoded protein: CASSRQGGSYNEQFF. The genes are TRBV2 and TRBJ2-1; 7 nucleotides line up with TRBD1. The CDR3 sequence is 15 residues long. Germline CDR1 is SNHLY and CDR2 is FYNNEI. V lost 5 bases and J lost 0; bases outside the gene matches: 4.

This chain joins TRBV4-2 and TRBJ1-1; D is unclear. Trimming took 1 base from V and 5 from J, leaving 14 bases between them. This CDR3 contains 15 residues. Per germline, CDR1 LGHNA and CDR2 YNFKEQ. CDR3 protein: CASSQGDGVGTEAFF. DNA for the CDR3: TGTGCCAGCAGCCAAGGGGATGGGGTGGGAACTGAAGCTTTCTTT.

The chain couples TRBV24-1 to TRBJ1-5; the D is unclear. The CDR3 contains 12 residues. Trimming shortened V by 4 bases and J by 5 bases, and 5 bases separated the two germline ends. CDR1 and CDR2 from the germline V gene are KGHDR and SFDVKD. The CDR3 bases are TGTGCCACCAGTGAGGGTGATCAGCCCCAGCATTTT. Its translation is CATSEGDQPQHF.